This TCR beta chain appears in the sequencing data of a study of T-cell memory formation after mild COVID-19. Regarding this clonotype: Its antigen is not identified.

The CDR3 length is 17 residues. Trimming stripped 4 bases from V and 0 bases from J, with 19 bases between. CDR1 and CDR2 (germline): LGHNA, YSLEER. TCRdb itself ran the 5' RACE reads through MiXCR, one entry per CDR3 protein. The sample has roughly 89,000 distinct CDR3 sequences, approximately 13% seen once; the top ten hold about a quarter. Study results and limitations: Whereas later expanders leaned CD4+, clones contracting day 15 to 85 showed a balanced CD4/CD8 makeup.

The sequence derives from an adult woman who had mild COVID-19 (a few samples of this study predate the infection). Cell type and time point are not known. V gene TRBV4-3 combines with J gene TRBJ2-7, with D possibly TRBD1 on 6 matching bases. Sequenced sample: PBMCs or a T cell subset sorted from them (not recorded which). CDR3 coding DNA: TGCGCCAGCAGCCCTGAGACGGTGGGGGCGACCTCCTACGAGCAGTACTTC. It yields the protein CASSPETVGATSYEQYF.